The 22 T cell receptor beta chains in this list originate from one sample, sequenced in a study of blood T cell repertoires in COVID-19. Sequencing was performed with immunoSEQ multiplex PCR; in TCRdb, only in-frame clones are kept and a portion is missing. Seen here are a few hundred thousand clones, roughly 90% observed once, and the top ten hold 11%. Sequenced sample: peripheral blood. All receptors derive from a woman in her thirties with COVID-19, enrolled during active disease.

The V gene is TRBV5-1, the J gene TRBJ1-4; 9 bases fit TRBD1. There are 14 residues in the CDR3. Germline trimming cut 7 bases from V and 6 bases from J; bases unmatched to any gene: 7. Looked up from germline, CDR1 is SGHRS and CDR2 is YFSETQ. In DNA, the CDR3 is TGCGCCAGCGCACCGGGACAGGGTGATGAAAAACTGTTTTTT. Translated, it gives CASAPGQGDEKLFF.

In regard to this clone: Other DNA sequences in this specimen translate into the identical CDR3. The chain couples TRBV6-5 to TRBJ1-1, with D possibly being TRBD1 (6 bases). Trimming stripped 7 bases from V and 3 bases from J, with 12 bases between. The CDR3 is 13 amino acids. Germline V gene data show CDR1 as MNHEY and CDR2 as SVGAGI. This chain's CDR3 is CASTRGRDTEAFF. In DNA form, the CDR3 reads TGTGCCAGCACGCGGGGGCGGGACACTGAAGCTTTCTTT.

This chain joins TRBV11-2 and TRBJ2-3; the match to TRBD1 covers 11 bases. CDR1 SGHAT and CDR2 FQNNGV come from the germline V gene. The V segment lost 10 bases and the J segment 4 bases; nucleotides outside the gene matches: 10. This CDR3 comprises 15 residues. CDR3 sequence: CATSPGQGGPDTQYF. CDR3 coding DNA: TGTGCCACTTCCCCGGGACAGGGGGGCCCAGATACGCAGTATTTT.

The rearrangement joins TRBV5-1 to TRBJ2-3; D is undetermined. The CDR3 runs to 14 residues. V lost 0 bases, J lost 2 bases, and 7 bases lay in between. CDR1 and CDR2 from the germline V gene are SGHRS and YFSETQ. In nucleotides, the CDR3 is TGCGCCAGCAGCTTGGGGAGCTACACAGATACGCAGTATTTT. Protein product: CASSLGSYTDTQYF. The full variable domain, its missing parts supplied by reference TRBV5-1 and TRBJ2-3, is KAGVTQTPRYLIKTRGQQVTLSCSPISGHRSVSWYQQTPGQGLQFLFEYFSETQRNKGNFPGRFSGRQFSNSRSEMNVSTLELGDSALYLCASSLGSYTDTQYFGPGTRLTVL.

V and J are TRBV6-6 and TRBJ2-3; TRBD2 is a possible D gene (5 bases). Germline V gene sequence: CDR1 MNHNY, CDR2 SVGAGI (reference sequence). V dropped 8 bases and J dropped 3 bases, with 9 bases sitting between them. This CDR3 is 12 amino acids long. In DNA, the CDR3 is TGTGCCAGCGTCCGGGGAACAGATACGCAGTATTTT. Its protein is CASVRGTDTQYF.

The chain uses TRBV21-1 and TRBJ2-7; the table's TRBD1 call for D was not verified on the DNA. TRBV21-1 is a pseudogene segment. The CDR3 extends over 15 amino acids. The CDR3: CASSKANRGYDEQYF. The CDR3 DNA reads TGTGCCAGCAGCAAAGCTAACAGGGGGTATGACGAGCAGTACTTC.

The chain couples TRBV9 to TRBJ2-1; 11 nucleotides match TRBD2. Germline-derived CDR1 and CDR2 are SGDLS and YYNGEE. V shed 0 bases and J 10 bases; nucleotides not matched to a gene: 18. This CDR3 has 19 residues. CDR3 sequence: CASSVGPSGRSWVQGEQFF. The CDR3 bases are TGTGCCAGCAGCGTAGGCCCTAGCGGGAGGTCTTGGGTACAAGGGGAGCAGTTCTTC.

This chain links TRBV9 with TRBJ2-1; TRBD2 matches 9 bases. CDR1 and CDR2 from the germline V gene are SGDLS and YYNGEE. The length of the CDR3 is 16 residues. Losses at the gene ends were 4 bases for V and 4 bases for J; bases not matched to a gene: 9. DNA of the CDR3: TGTGCCAGCAGCACAGGAGGGCGGGAGGGGTACAATGAGCAGTTCTTC. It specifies CASSTGGREGYNEQFF.

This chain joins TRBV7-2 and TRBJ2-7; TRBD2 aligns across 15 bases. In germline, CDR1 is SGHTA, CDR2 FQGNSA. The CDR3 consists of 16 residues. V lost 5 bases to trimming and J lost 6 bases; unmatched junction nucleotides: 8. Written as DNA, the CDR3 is TGTGCCAGCAGCCCGTACGGACTAGCGGGAGGGGCCGAGCAGTACTTC. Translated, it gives CASSPYGLAGGAEQYF.

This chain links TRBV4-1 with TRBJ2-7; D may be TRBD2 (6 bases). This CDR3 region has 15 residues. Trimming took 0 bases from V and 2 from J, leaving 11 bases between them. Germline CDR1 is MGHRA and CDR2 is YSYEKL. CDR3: CASSQDSGGTYEQYF. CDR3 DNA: TGCGCCAGCAGCCAAGATAGCGGAGGGACCTACGAGCAGTACTTC.

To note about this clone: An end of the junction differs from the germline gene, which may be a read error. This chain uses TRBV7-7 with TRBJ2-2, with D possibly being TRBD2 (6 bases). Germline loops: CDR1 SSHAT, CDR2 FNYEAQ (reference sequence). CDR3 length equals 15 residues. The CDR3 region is CASSLGTGVGRELFF. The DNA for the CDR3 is TGTGCTAGCAGCTTAGGGACTGGAGTCGGCCGGGAGCTGTTTTTT. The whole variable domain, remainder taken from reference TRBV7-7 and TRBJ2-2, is GAGVSQSPRYKVTKRGQDVTLRCDPISSHATLYWYQQALGQGPEFLTYFNYEAQPDKSGLPSDRFSAERPEGSISTLTIQRTEQRDSAMYRCASSLGTGVGRELFFGEGSRLTVL.

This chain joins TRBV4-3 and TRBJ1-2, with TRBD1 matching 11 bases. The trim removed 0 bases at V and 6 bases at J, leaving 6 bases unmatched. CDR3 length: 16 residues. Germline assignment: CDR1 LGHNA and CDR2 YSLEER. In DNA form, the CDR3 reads TGCGCCAGCAGCCAAGATGTCGGGACAGGGGGGGATGGCTACACCTTC. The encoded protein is CASSQDVGTGGDGYTF.

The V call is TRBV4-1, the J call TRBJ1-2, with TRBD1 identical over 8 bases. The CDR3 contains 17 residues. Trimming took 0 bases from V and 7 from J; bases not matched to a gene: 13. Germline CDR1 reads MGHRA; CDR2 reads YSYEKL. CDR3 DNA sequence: TGCGCCAGCAGCCAAGATTCCCCGAGACAGGGGCTGAGTGGCTACACCTTC. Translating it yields CASSQDSPRQGLSGYTF.

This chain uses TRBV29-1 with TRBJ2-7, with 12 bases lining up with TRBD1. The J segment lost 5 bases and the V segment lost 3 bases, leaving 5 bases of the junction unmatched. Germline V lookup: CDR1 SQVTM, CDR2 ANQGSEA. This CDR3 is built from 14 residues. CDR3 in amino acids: CSVDVGTGGNEQYF. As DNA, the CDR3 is TGCAGCGTTGACGTAGGGACAGGGGGCAACGAGCAGTACTTC.

The CDR3 sequence is CASHGTGGHSPLHF. CDR3 DNA: TGTGCCAGCCATGGGACAGGGGGACATTCACCCCTCCACTTT. The V gene is TRBV2, the J gene TRBJ1-6, with TRBD1 identical over 11 bases. The CDR3 totals 14 residues. V shed 8 bases and J 8 bases; nucleotides not matched to a gene: 5. CDR1 SNHLY and CDR2 FYNNEI come from the germline V gene.

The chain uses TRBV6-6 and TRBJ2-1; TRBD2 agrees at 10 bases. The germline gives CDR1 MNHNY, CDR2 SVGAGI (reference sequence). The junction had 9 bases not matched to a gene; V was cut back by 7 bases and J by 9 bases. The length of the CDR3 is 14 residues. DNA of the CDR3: TGTGCCAGCATGGGGACTAGCGTTGGGCGTGAGCAGTTCTTC. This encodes CASMGTSVGREQFF.

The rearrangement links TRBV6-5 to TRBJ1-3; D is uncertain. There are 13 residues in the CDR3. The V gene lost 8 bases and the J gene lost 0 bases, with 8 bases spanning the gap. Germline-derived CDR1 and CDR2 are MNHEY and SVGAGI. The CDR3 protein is CASGQSSGNTIYF. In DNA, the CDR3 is TGTGCCAGCGGGCAAAGCTCTGGAAACACCATATATTTT.

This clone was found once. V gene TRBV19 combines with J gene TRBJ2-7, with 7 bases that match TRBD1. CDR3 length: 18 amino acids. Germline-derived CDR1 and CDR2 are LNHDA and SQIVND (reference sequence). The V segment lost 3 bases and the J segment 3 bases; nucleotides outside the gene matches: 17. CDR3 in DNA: TGTGCCAGTAGTATCGCCCGACAGGGAAAGGGTGATGGCTACGAGCAGTACTTC. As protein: CASSIARQGKGDGYEQYF. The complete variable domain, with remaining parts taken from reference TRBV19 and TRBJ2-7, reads DGGITQSPKYLFRKEGQNVTLSCEQNLNHDAMYWYRQDPGQGLRLIYYSQIVNDFQKGDIAEGYSVSREKKESFPLTVTSAQKNPTAFYLCASSIARQGKGDGYEQYFGPGTRLTVT.

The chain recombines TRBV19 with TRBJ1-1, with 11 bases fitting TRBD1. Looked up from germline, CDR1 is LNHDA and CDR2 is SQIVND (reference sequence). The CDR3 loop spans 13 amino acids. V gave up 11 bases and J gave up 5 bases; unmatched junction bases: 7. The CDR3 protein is CASDRGLGTEAFF. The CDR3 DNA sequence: TGTGCCTCGGACAGGGGGCTTGGGACTGAAGCTTTCTTT.

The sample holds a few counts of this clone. CDR3 protein: CATSRSGTYEQYF. For the CDR3, the DNA is TGTGCCACCAGTAGGTCAGGGACCTACGAGCAGTACTTC. The chain carries TRBV24-1 and TRBJ2-7; D may be TRBD1 (5 bases). CDR3 length: 13 residues. CDR1 KGHDR and CDR2 SFDVKD come from the germline V gene. V was cut by 6 bases and J by 2 bases, with 10 bases left in between.

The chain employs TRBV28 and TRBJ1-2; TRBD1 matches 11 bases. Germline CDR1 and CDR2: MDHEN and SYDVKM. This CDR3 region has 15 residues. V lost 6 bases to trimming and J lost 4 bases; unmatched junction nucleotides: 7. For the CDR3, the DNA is TGTGCCAGCAGGGAGGGACAGGGGGTTTTCTATGGCTACACCTTC. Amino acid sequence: CASREGQGVFYGYTF.

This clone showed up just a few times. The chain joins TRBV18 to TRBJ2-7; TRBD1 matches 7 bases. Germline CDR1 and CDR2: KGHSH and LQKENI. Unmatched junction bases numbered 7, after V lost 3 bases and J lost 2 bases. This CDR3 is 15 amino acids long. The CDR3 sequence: CASSPRQGSPYEQYF. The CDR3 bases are TGTGCCAGCTCACCCCGACAGGGCTCCCCCTACGAGCAGTACTTC.